This T cell receptor (beta chain) was documented in a study of technical replicates of blood from several donors. The CDR3 is made up of 13 amino acids. The germline V and J ends were trimmed by 0 bases and 7 bases, with 7 bases remaining between them. Germline assignment: CDR1 MGHRA and CDR2 YSYEKL. Libraries were prepared by immunoSEQ multiplex PCR; TCRdb keeps only in-frame clonotypes and omits some of them. The sample gives over 85,000 clones, approximately 96% of which show up once; more than 0.3% is in the top ten. The gene calls are TRBV4-1 and TRBJ2-1; D is undetermined. This TCR derives from a human donor in good health. The sample comprised T cells isolated from PBMCs. CDR3: CASSQERVNEQFF. The DNA of the CDR3 is TGCGCCAGCAGCCAAGAGCGAGTTAATGAGCAGTTCTTC.